The sequence of this T cell receptor beta chain was determined in a study of identical twins (dated by TCRdb to 2016 to 2018). About the investigation overall: To test whether fetal clonotypes persist, the study used deep sequencing on TCR alpha and beta repertoires from monozygotic twins, unrelated adults of various ages, and cord blood. Replicate twin experiments were performed at different times using different library preparation protocols to rule out contamination.

Only healthy Caucasian donors were included. Using Miltenyi CD45RO+ enrichment and human naive T-cell isolation kits, memory (CD45RO+) and naive T cells were isolated from PBMC. This clonotype occurred a few times. Its cognate antigen has yet to be identified. Base quality data are lacking; no much larger clone is found one base away. For this chain, trimming is 3 bases at the V end and 1 base at the J end, and the number of junction bases without a gene match is 4. According to the germline V gene, CDR1 reads MGHRA and CDR2 reads YSYEKL. CDR3 length: 15 amino acids, cysteine to phenylalanine. Solely the CDR3 DNA is kept, with 45 bases framed from the first base. Library preparation used 5' RACE. Sequencing instrument: Illumina HiSeq 2000. A universal primer binding site was added through template switching, and the final cDNA carried a unique molecular identifier so that TCR cDNA molecules could be counted accurately. First-strand cDNA for TCR alpha and beta chains was synthesized from specific primers in the conserved constant-segment region. To control for contamination, every cDNA library carried two barcodes: a SMART-Mk sample barcode plus Illumina barcodes. TruSeq adapter sequences, together with Illumina sample barcodes, were added in two successive PCR steps. Sequencing of the TCR alpha and beta cDNA libraries was done on the Illumina HiSeq platform using custom primers. The authors' analysis ran thus. MiGEC processed the raw reads to extract unique molecular identifiers, while MiXCR was used to determine the CDR3 positions. For each individual, recombination models were inferred using an EM algorithm with the repgenHMM and IGoR tools. The tcR package in R was used for shared clonotype analysis, with sharing normalized by the product of cloneset sizes. To study raw recombination free of thymic and clonal selection effects, out-of-frame nonproductive sequences were analyzed. TCRdb applied fastp at Q25 and MiXCR to the public reads, then kept only in-frame beta chains. Rows are unified per CDR3 protein, each entry keeping the most common DNA and genes. V and J calls and clone size were set by TCRdb, not the authors. In this sample the table shows a few hundred thousand distinct CDR3 sequences, more than 9% of which occur a single time. The ten biggest clones cover less than 12% of the sample.

On the study overall, not on this receptor specifically: In monozygotic twins, recombination models systematically underestimated out-of-frame TCR alpha sharing, but the models matched the sharing seen between unrelated individuals. Fewer insertions were carried by abundant cord blood beta clonotypes; a weaker similar trend was observed in young adult naive repertoires, while no such trend was observed in memory repertoires. Because the same donors could not be followed over many years, the conclusions relied on cross-sectional statistical analysis. Compared with coincidental sharing between unrelated individuals, out-of-frame TCR alpha sequences shared between twins had an excess of sequences with low generation probability. Zero-insertion analyses could be partly confounded by invariant T cells such as MAIT and iNKT, although diverse VJ usage argued against such confounding for most clonotypes. A weaker excess of twin sharing was found in beta out-of-frame sequences because the signal-to-noise ratio was lowered by fewer shared sequences.

The origin of this receptor is a man between 50 and 59 years old in good health. The V and J segments used are TRBV4-1 and TRBJ2-5, and TRBD2 aligns with 8 junction nucleotides. Sequenced: memory T cells sorted from blood. In light of the paper, this sample's cell subset or site label describes: CD45RO+ enriched T cells. The CDR3: CASSHRLAPQETQYF. The DNA reads as follows: TGCGCCAGCAGCCACAGACTAGCGCCCCAAGAGACCCAGTACTTC.